This T cell receptor beta chain was sequenced during a study of lymphopenia after photon versus proton radiotherapy (dated by TCRdb to the late 2010s). Background on the whole study: The study compared the immunological effects of photon versus proton radiation therapy in patients with gastrointestinal tumors who developed high-grade lymphopenia. The cohort included 20 patients with gastrointestinal tumors who developed lymphopenia after receiving either photon or proton therapy. The study was designed to characterize how the impact on the immune system differs between the two radiation modalities.

General findings and caveats noted by the study authors: The survival association was examined only in patients who died, and the authors described better survival with proton therapy as a possibility, not as a demonstrated result. Across the cohort, a larger post-nadir drop in TCR diversity was inversely correlated with overall survival time among patients who died. Relative stability during treatment was observed in proton-treated patients, whereas loss of naive T cells and TCR diversity and gain of effector/memory populations were observed in photon-treated patients. Once the lymphocyte count had reached its nadir, the repertoires of photon-treated patients showed oligoclonal expansion, particularly of CD8+ Temra cells, and this expansion drove the decline in diversity.

The method behind the library was the immunoSEQ multiplex PCR assay. T cell repertoires were profiled by deep sequencing of rearranged TCR beta loci, alongside multiparametric flow cytometry. TCRdb obtained this table from immuneACCESS and retained in-frame rearrangements with V and J assigned. These tables miss some clones; where compared with another copy, unresolved V genes account for less than half of the shortfall, and the remainder is unexplained. For this sample there are about 26,000 clones; roughly 87% appear just once. The ten largest clones capture under 4.5% of the sample. A note on this clone: Which antigen it targets is not known. The input lacks base qualities; no much larger clone sits a single base away.

The CDR3 runs 13 amino acids, cysteine and phenylalanine included. Here the CDR3 DNA is all that survives: 39 bases in frame from base 1. At the junction V is shortened by 5 bases and J by 0 bases, with 7 bases in between. Recombination connected TRBV5-3 to TRBJ2-3, with a tentative D gene TRBD2 over 6 matching bases. TRBV5-3 counts as an open reading frame of uncertain function. This specimen was peripheral blood, taken from a patient treated with photon-based radiotherapy. The clonotype comes from a woman aged 50 to 60 with pancreatic cancer. The DNA sequence is as follows: TGTGCCAGAAGAAGCGGGAGCACAGATACGCAGTATTTT. This sequence encodes CARRSGSTDTQYF.